The 24 T cell receptor beta chains presented below share a single source sample, sequenced in a study of cytomegalovirus exposure and HLA in healthy donors (dated by TCRdb to 2017 to 2019). Library creation used the immunoSEQ multiplex PCR assay. TCRdb retrieved this table from immuneACCESS and kept in-frame rearrangements only. Not all clones are present; in checked studies, unresolved V genes account for under half, and no reason is known for the remainder. Counted in this sample were approximately 220,000 clones; approximately 87% of them appeared once. The ten largest clones represent less than 3% of the sample. The sample taken for sequencing was PBMCs. The receptors derive from a man aged 18 to 29 in good health and CMV-seronegative.

Concerning this clone: The junction shows a germline mismatch at one end, possibly a read error. The chain is built from TRBV28 and TRBJ1-6; tentatively, D is TRBD1 (5 bases). This CDR3 is 15 amino acids long. The V gene's germline CDR1 is MDHEN and CDR2 SYDVKM. CDR3 region: CASTLWRGRDSPLHF. The CDR3 nucleotides are TGTGCCAGCACTTTATGGCGGGGCCGCGATTCACCCCTCCACTTT.

The V gene is TRBV10-2, the J gene TRBJ2-5, with D unclear. The CDR3 spans 12 residues. Germline V gene data show CDR1 as WSHSY and CDR2 as SAAADI. The V and J ends lost 4 bases and 7 bases respectively, with 10 bases between them. The CDR3 DNA reads TGCGCCAGCAGTGTAAATCCGGGGACCCAGTACTTC. Translating gives CASSVNPGTQYF.

Points on this clone: Germline is not matched at one junction end, which may reflect a read error. The gene calls are TRBV4-3 and TRBJ2-1; 8 nucleotides align to TRBD1. CDR3 length: 13 amino acids. Germline assignment: CDR1 LGHNA and CDR2 YSLEER. CDR3 DNA sequence: TGCGCCAGCAGCCAAGATTTACCGGGACAGGCCATCTTC. It translates to CASSQDLPGQAIF.

This clone was counted between two and nine times. The CDR3: CASSFGGSPLHF. Here the CDR3 DNA reads TGTGCCAGCAGTTTCGGAGGTTCACCCCTCCACTTT. The chain couples TRBV27 to TRBJ1-6; D is unresolved. V shed 3 bases and J shed 9 bases, with 6 bases lying between them. Germline CDR1 is MNHEY and CDR2 is SMNVEV (reference sequence). This CDR3 is built from 12 residues.

The chain has TRBV27 and TRBJ2-5; D remains ambiguous. The ends were cut back, 5 bases at V and 2 bases at J, with 9 bases in the middle. The germline CDR1 and CDR2 sequences are MNHEY and SMNVEV (reference sequence). The CDR3 length is 13 residues. The CDR3 sequence is CASSPIAQETQYF. The DNA of the CDR3 is TGTGCCAGCAGTCCCATCGCGCAAGAGACCCAGTACTTC.

The V and J genes are TRBV4-1 and TRBJ1-6, with D unresolved. Germline loops: CDR1 MGHRA, CDR2 YSYEKL. The CDR3 consists of 16 residues. The V and J ends lost 2 bases and 9 bases respectively, with 17 bases between them. Here the CDR3 DNA reads TGCGCCAGCAGCCAAACCGGACTGCTTGGAGGTTCACCCCTCCACTTT. Translated, it gives CASSQTGLLGGSPLHF.

The V call is TRBV28, the J call TRBJ1-2; no definite D call. Germline V gene data show CDR1 as MDHEN and CDR2 as SYDVKM. This CDR3 is built from 13 residues. The V end lost 5 bases, the J end lost 4 bases, and 11 bases lay between the germline ends. Here the CDR3 DNA reads TGTGCCAGCAGTGAGGGAAAGGTCTATGGCTACACCTTC. It specifies CASSEGKVYGYTF.

The sample holds a few counts of this clone. J is TRBJ1-5 and V is TRBV25-1; perhaps TRBD1 as D (6 bases). Germline V gene data show CDR1 as MGHDK and CDR2 as SYGVNS. Trimming shortened V by 3 bases and J by 5 bases, and 8 bases separated the two germline ends. CDR3 size: 13 residues. This CDR3 is CASSETGYQPQHF. Here the CDR3 DNA reads TGTGCCAGCAGTGAGACAGGATATCAGCCCCAGCATTTT. Combining the CDR3 with reference TRBV25-1 and TRBJ1-5 gives the whole variable domain EADIYQTPRYLVIGTGKKITLECSQTMGHDKMYWYQQDPGMELHLIHYSYGVNSTEKGDLSSESTVSRIRTEHFPLTLESARPSHTSQYLCASSETGYQPQHFGDGTRLSIL.

The genes are TRBV27 and TRBJ1-6; maybe TRBD1 (6 bases). Germline CDR1 and CDR2: MNHEY and SMNVEV (reference sequence). With 6 bases removed from V and 3 bases from J, the gap between germline ends came to 12 bases. This CDR3 has 15 amino acids. The CDR3 sequence is CASSLRTVYNSPLHF. The CDR3 bases are TGTGCCAGCAGCTTGAGGACAGTCTATAATTCACCCCTCCACTTT.

J is TRBJ2-2 and V is TRBV4-1; a possible D gene is TRBD1 (6 bases). The CDR3 has 13 residues. V was trimmed by 2 bases and J by 7 bases, leaving 8 bases between them. Per germline, CDR1 MGHRA and CDR2 YSYEKL. Here the CDR3 reads CASSQLGGGELFF. For the CDR3, the DNA is TGCGCCAGCAGCCAATTAGGGGGCGGGGAGCTGTTTTTT.

This chain joins TRBV2 and TRBJ2-7, with 7 nucleotides matching TRBD1. This CDR3 is 13 amino acids long. Trimming removed 8 bases from V and 2 bases from J; junction bases left unmatched: 6. The germline V gene has CDR1 SNHLY and CDR2 FYNNEI. For the CDR3, the DNA is TGTGCCAGCGGACTTCAGGGGGCCTACGAGCAGTACTTC. Translating gives CASGLQGAYEQYF.

This rearrangement joins TRBV5-6 to TRBJ2-7, with D tentatively TRBD2 (5 bases). This CDR3 has 15 residues. V gave up 2 bases and J gave up 3 bases, with 15 bases separating them. Per the germline V gene, CDR1 is SGHDT and CDR2 is YYEEEE. CDR3 loop: CASSFVYGESYEQYF. In DNA, the CDR3 is TGTGCCAGCAGCTTTGTGTACGGGGAAAGCTACGAGCAGTACTTC.

The chain uses TRBV27 and TRBJ2-7, with 9 bases lining up with TRBD1. Germline values: CDR1 MNHEY, CDR2 SMNVEV (reference sequence). V lost 3 bases and J lost 2; bases outside the gene matches: 5. The CDR3 has 15 amino acids. The CDR3 here is CASSFRQGVPYEQYF. The CDR3 DNA follows: TGTGCCAGCAGTTTCCGACAGGGGGTCCCCTACGAGCAGTACTTC.

This rearrangement joins TRBV6-1 to TRBJ2-3; a weak D match, TRBD2 (5 bases). Germline V gene lookup returns CDR1 MNHNS and CDR2 SASEGT. The CDR3 covers 15 residues. Between the trimmed V and J ends, which lost 1 base and 2 bases, there was a span of 10 bases. CDR3 loop: CASSEEIASTDTQYF. In nucleotides, the CDR3 is TGTGCCAGCAGTGAAGAGATAGCGTCCACAGATACGCAGTATTTT.

The V and J genes are TRBV29-1 and TRBJ1-1; TRBD1 aligns across 8 bases. The CDR3 is 18 residues long. CDR1 and CDR2 from the germline V gene are SQVTM and ANQGSEA. Trimming cost V 7 bases and J 0 bases; bases outside gene matches: 19. The CDR3 loop reads CSAKATGQVTGLNTEAFF. The DNA of the CDR3 is TGCAGCGCCAAAGCAACGGGACAGGTAACGGGCCTGAACACTGAAGCTTTCTTT.

This clone was observed a single time. The chain couples TRBV6-1 to TRBJ2-7; D is uncertain. V lost 2 bases, J lost 0 bases, and 8 bases lay in between. The CDR3 sequence is 14 residues long. Germline V gene sequence: CDR1 MNHNS, CDR2 SASEGT. This CDR3 reads CASSELASSYEQYF. The DNA of the CDR3 is TGTGCCAGCAGTGAATTGGCCAGCTCCTACGAGCAGTACTTC.

The chain employs TRBV9 and TRBJ2-7; maybe TRBD2 (6 bases). The germline V gene encodes CDR1 SGDLS and CDR2 YYNGEE. CDR3 length equals 16 residues. The V and J ends lost 0 bases and 6 bases respectively, with 19 bases between them. In DNA, the CDR3 is TGTGCCAGCAGCGTAGCACTTGGGCAGTTGGGGGGCGAGCAGTACTTC. Its translation is CASSVALGQLGGEQYF. The variable domain in full, completed from reference TRBV9 and TRBJ2-7, reads DSGVTQTPKHLITATGQRVTLRCSPRSGDLSVYWYQQSLDQGLQFLIQYYNGEERAKGNILERFSAQQFPDLHSELNLSSLELGDSALYFCASSVALGQLGGEQYFGPGTRLTVT.

The rearrangement joins TRBV2 to TRBJ1-2; a possible D gene is TRBD1 (5 bases). This CDR3 region has 14 residues. V lost 4 bases to trimming and J lost 6 bases, with 15 bases between them. Germline V gene lookup returns CDR1 SNHLY and CDR2 FYNNEI. The chain's CDR3 is CASSGAGWGDGYTF. In DNA form, the CDR3 reads TGTGCCAGCAGTGGGGCAGGGTGGGGTGATGGCTACACCTTC.

The V call is TRBV9, the J call TRBJ2-3, with 12 bases aligning to TRBD2. Germline V CDR1 and CDR2: SGDLS, YYNGEE. Germline trimming cut 0 bases from V and 6 bases from J; bases unmatched to any gene: 2. This CDR3 is built from 15 residues. The CDR3 DNA reads as TGTGCCAGCAGCGTAGGAGGGACTAGCGGGGATACGCAGTATTTT. Amino acids: CASSVGGTSGDTQYF. The full variable domain, in which reference TRBV9 and TRBJ2-3 provide the parts outside the CDR3, is DSGVTQTPKHLITATGQRVTLRCSPRSGDLSVYWYQQSLDQGLQFLIQYYNGEERAKGNILERFSAQQFPDLHSELNLSSLELGDSALYFCASSVGGTSGDTQYFGPGTRLTVL.

V and J are TRBV25-1 and TRBJ1-5, with 7 nucleotides matching TRBD1. With V trimmed by 8 bases and J by 4 bases, 8 bases remained unmatched. In germline, CDR1 is MGHDK, CDR2 SYGVNS. CDR3 size: 14 residues. CDR3 sequence (DNA): TGTGCCAGCCCCGACAGGGCCCGAAATCAGCCCCAGCATTTT. As protein: CASPDRARNQPQHF. Combining the CDR3 with reference TRBV25-1 and TRBJ1-5 gives the whole variable domain EADIYQTPRYLVIGTGKKITLECSQTMGHDKMYWYQQDPGMELHLIHYSYGVNSTEKGDLSSESTVSRIRTEHFPLTLESARPSHTSQYLCASPDRARNQPQHFGDGTRLSIL.

A single count supports this clone. In DNA, the CDR3 is TGTGCCAGCAGCTTAGCCCTTCGACAGGGTTATGGCTACACCTTC. Protein: CASSLALRQGYGYTF. The rearrangement joins TRBV11-2 to TRBJ1-2, with 7 positions matching TRBD1. Germline CDR1 is SGHAT and CDR2 is FQNNGV. The CDR3 extends over 15 amino acids. Trimming removed 1 base from V and 5 bases from J; junction bases left unmatched: 7.

This clone showed up just once. This chain uses TRBV2 with TRBJ2-5; 7 nucleotides match TRBD1. The germline V gene has CDR1 SNHLY and CDR2 FYNNEI. The J segment lost 1 base and the V segment lost 2 bases, leaving 7 bases of the junction unmatched. The CDR3 is made up of 16 amino acids. For the CDR3, the DNA is TGTGCCAGCAGTGAAAGTTCGGGACAGCTCCAAGAGACCCAGTACTTC. Protein sequence: CASSESSGQLQETQYF.

This clone came up once. The chain carries TRBV27 and TRBJ2-5, with TRBD1 matching over 10 bases. CDR3 size: 13 residues. With V trimmed by 6 bases and J by 6 bases, 4 bases remained unmatched. Germline values: CDR1 MNHEY, CDR2 SMNVEV (reference sequence). The CDR3 region is CASRRTGGQTQYF. In DNA, the CDR3 is TGTGCCAGCAGGCGGACAGGGGGTCAGACCCAGTACTTC.

The CDR3, as DNA: TGTGCCAGCAGGGCGATGGTAGCGGGGGCCAACGTCCTGACTTTC. Its protein is CASRAMVAGANVLTF. The gene calls are TRBV7-9 and TRBJ2-6; D perhaps matches TRBD2 (5 bases). From germline, CDR1 is SEHNR and CDR2 FQNEAQ (reference sequence). The CDR3 runs to 15 residues. V shed 6 bases and J shed 4 bases, with 13 bases lying between them. Supplemented by reference TRBV7-9 and TRBJ2-6, the full variable domain reads DTGVSQNPRHKITKRGQNVTFRCDPISEHNRLYWYRQTLGQGPEFLTYFQNEAQLEKSRLLSDRFSAERPKGSFSTLEIQRTEQGDSAMYLCASRAMVAGANVLTFGAGSRLTVL.